The TCR beta chain described here comes from a study of OX40 agonist ivuxolimab in advanced cancers. There are 17 residues in the CDR3. Germline CDR1 is SGHNT and CDR2 is YYREEE (reference sequence). Germline trimming cut 0 bases from V and 1 base from J; bases unmatched to any gene: 2. The method was immunoSEQ multiplex PCR; TCRdb's version includes in-frame clones alone and lacks a portion of them. The repertoire has about 86,000 clones, about 88% of them found once; the top ten carry about 0.2%. This TCR came from an adult with an advanced solid tumor such as melanoma, head and neck, liver or kidney cancer. Sequenced material: CD4+ or CD8+ T cells sorted from blood, taken in a trial of the OX40 agonist ivuxolimab. This chain connects TRBV5-4 to TRBJ2-5; 14 bases match TRBD2. The CDR3 here is CASSLEGLAGVQETQYF. The DNA of the CDR3 is TGTGCCAGCAGCTTGGAGGGACTAGCGGGGGTCCAAGAGACCCAGTACTTC.